This TCR beta chain is from a study of shared clonotypes between healthy human individuals. The length of the CDR3 is 15 residues. Per germline, CDR1 SEHNR and CDR2 FQNEAQ (reference sequence). Trimming removed 0 bases from V and 4 bases from J, with 9 bases in between. Clones were sequenced by immunoSEQ multiplex PCR, and TCRdb holds only the in-frame ones, with some missing. The sample records fewer than 800,000 clones, around 90% being singletons. Terminally differentiated effector memory CD45RA+ cells were left out of the naive CD8 fraction, which was CD45RO-negative and positively selected for CCR7.

Sequenced: naive CD8+ T cells sorted from blood. The sequence derives from a man aged 25 to 45 in good health. The rearrangement joins TRBV7-9 to TRBJ1-4; D may be TRBD1 (5 bases). The CDR3 DNA reads TGTGCCAGCAGCTTAGCAACGGGGGTTAATGAAAAACTGTTTTTT. The encoded protein is CASSLATGVNEKLFF.